These 8 T cell receptor beta chains originate from one sample sequenced in a study of blood T cell repertoires in COVID-19. Profiling relied on immunoSEQ multiplex PCR, and the TCRdb table lists in-frame clones only, not all of them. Among 190,000 or so clones listed, roughly 88% were seen once. Material for sequencing was peripheral blood. The origin of the receptors is an elderly woman with acute or convalescent COVID-19.

This chain joins TRBV5-4 and TRBJ1-2; 7 positions agree with TRBD1. V dropped 4 bases and J dropped 0; count of bases not matched to a gene: 12. The CDR3 has 17 residues. CDR1 is SGHNT, CDR2 YYREEE, per germline (reference sequence). CDR3 in amino acids: CASSPLAGGPPNYGYTF. The CDR3, as DNA: TGTGCCAGCAGCCCCCTGGCAGGGGGGCCCCCTAACTATGGCTACACCTTC.

The V and J genes are TRBV15 and TRBJ2-5; 11 nucleotides align to TRBD2. Looked up from germline, CDR1 is LNHNV and CDR2 is YYDKDF (reference sequence). J lost 5 bases, V lost 5 bases, and 7 bases had no gene match. The CDR3 has 15 amino acids. The CDR3 DNA reads TGTGCCACCAGCGGCCGGACTAGCGGGTGGGAGACCCAGTACTTC. Its protein is CATSGRTSGWETQYF.

The chain employs TRBV6-2 or TRBV6-3 and TRBJ1-1; no reliable D call. Germline assignment: CDR1 MNHEY and CDR2 SVGEGT. V was cut by 4 bases and J by 0 bases, with 12 bases left in between. This CDR3 comprises 15 residues. CDR3 coding DNA: TGTGCCAGCAGTTTCGACGGCGGGTTGAACACTGAAGCTTTCTTT. This sequence encodes CASSFDGGLNTEAFF.

The genes are TRBV25-1 and TRBJ1-2; 10 bases agree with TRBD1. Unmatched junction bases numbered 3, after V lost 3 bases and J lost 8 bases. Germline V gene sequence: CDR1 MGHDK, CDR2 SYGVNS. The CDR3 extends over 13 amino acids. The CDR3 region is CASSDRDRGGYTF. Written as DNA, the CDR3 is TGTGCCAGCAGTGACCGGGACAGGGGCGGCTACACCTTC.

For this clone: The same CDR3 is also encoded by other DNA sequences in this sample. This chain uses TRBV2 with TRBJ1-5; 9 bases align to TRBD1. The length of the CDR3 is 13 residues. In germline, CDR1 is SNHLY, CDR2 FYNNEI. Trimming cost V 5 bases and J 6 bases; bases outside gene matches: 2. In nucleotides, the CDR3 is TGTGCCAGCAGTTCGGACAGGGGTCAGCCCCAGCATTTT. It yields the protein CASSSDRGQPQHF.

J is TRBJ1-5 and V is TRBV12-3 or TRBV12-4; D might be TRBD1 (5 bases). Between the trimmed V and J ends, which lost 3 bases and 4 bases, there was a span of 7 bases. The CDR3 is 13 residues long. Here the CDR3 reads CASSLTENQPQHF. The CDR3 nucleotides are TGTGCCAGCAGTTTGACAGAGAATCAGCCCCAGCATTTT.

The rearrangement links TRBV6-5 to TRBJ1-5; D call uncertain. Germline CDR1 is MNHEY and CDR2 is SVGAGI. The V gene lost 4 bases and the J gene lost 0 bases, with 10 bases spanning the gap. The CDR3 extends over 15 amino acids. CDR3 region: CASSSLRYSNQPQHF. The CDR3 DNA reads TGTGCCAGCAGTTCCTTGAGATATAGCAATCAGCCCCAGCATTTT.

The chain employs TRBV14 and TRBJ1-4, with 7 bases aligning to TRBD1. V lost 1 base and J lost 7; bases outside the gene matches: 6. The germline CDR1 and CDR2 sequences are SGHDN and FVKESK. The CDR3 is made up of 15 amino acids. The CDR3 DNA reads as TGTGCCAGCAGCCAAGCAAGGGGGCAGGGTGAAAAACTGTTTTTT. It is translated as CASSQARGQGEKLFF.